Listed below are T cell receptor beta chains from one sample, sequenced in a study of control samples from healthy donors and cancer patients. Some clones are missing from TCRdb's copy, which holds only in-frame ones; the method was immunoSEQ multiplex PCR. The sample consists of about 98,000 clones, under 95% of them appearing once. The sequenced sample was blood. The receptors were gathered from a young woman in good health. CDR3s include the opening cysteine and the closing phenylalanine or tryptophan. Fields, in order: CDR3 length, clone size, J gene, D gene, V gene, CDR3 protein, CDR3 DNA. A D gene is named only where the DNA matches it firmly. The size of a clone is reported for some rows only, either as once, few or many, or as a class for expanded clones.

14,.,TRBJ1-2,.,TRBV4-1,CASSPGQFNYGYTF,TGCGCCAGCAGCCCCGGACAGTTCAACTATGGCTACACCTTC
11,.,TRBJ2-7,.,TRBV14,CASSLAGTIYF,TGTGCCAGCAGCCTAGCCGGGACAATCTACTTC
15,.,TRBJ1-5,.,TRBV27,CASSLSRGHNQPQHF,TGTGCCAGCAGTTTATCTCGCGGTCACAATCAGCCCCAGCATTTT
14,.,TRBJ2-2,.,TRBV7-2,CASSAVVDTGELFF,TGTGCCAGCAGCGCGGTAGTGGACACCGGGGAGCTGTTTTTT
19,.,TRBJ2-5,.,TRBV14,CASSQSEKGRLVDQETQYF,TGTGCCAGCAGCCAAAGTGAAAAGGGACGGTTGGTTGACCAAGAGACCCAGTACTTC
13,.,TRBJ1-2,.,TRBV28,CASSSGNAYGYTF,TGTGCCAGCAGTTCAGGGAATGCCTATGGCTACACCTTC
13,.,TRBJ2-3,.,TRBV6-5,CASSHSYSKALYF,TGTGCCAGCAGTCATAGTTATTCGAAAGCATTGTATTTT
11,.,TRBJ1-2,TRBD1,TRBV2,CASTTGFGYTF,TGTGCCAGCACGACAGGGTTTGGCTACACCTTC
15,.,TRBJ2-1,TRBD1,TRBV7-9,CASSFTGTGHNEQFF,TGTGCCAGCAGCTTTACCGGGACAGGGCACAATGAGCAGTTCTTC
17,.,TRBJ2-7,.,TRBV13,CASSLRGFDKSFYEQYF,TGTGCCAGCAGCTTAAGGGGGTTTGACAAATCTTTCTACGAGCAGTACTTC
13,.,TRBJ1-6,.,TRBV6-4,CASSDGNNSPLHF,TGTGCCAGCAGTGACGGGAATAATTCACCCCTCCACTTT
16,.,TRBJ2-7,TRBD1,TRBV5-5,CASRRNRDRAFYEQYF,TGTGCCAGCAGACGGAACCGGGACAGGGCCTTCTACGAGCAGTACTTC
15,once,TRBJ2-2,TRBD1,TRBV5-6,CASSWDRGHIGELFF,TGTGCCAGCAGCTGGGACAGGGGGCATATCGGGGAGCTGTTTTTT
16,.,TRBJ2-1,TRBD1,TRBV11-2,CASSLVQGAGVNEQFF,TGTGCCAGCAGCTTGGTACAGGGGGCGGGGGTCAATGAGCAGTTCTTC
17,.,TRBJ2-6,.,TRBV18,CASSPGHANSGANVLTF,TGTGCCAGCTCACCGGGACACGCCAACTCTGGGGCCAACGTCCTGACTTTC
15,.,TRBJ2-7,.,TRBV19,CASSIPGLASYEQYF,TGTGCCAGTAGTATACCGGGACTCGCGTCCTACGAGCAGTACTTC
14,.,TRBJ2-1,TRBD1,TRBV3-1/TRBV3-2,CASSQTTGTGGPFF,TGTGCCAGCAGCCAAACAACCGGGACAGGGGGCCCTTTCTTC
16,.,TRBJ2-1,.,TRBV5-5,CASSLVLATPYNEQFF,TGTGCCAGCAGCTTGGTACTTGCCACCCCCTACAATGAGCAGTTCTTC
15,.,TRBJ2-2,.,TRBV10-3,CAIKGGGGFTGELFF,TGTGCCATCAAGGGTGGAGGGGGATTCACCGGGGAGCTGTTTTTT
15,.,TRBJ2-1,TRBD2,TRBV11-3,CASSLGTLAANEQFF,TGTGCCAGCAGCTTAGGGACCCTAGCGGCCAATGAGCAGTTCTTC
15,.,TRBJ2-3,TRBD2,TRBV3-1/TRBV3-2,CASSRSGGPSDTQYF,TGTGCCAGCAGCCGTAGCGGGGGGCCGTCGGATACGCAGTATTTT
15,few,TRBJ1-2,.,TRBV4-1,CASSQSEGPDYGYTF,TGCGCCAGCAGCCAGAGCGAGGGGCCGGACTATGGCTACACCTTC
13,.,TRBJ2-7,.,TRBV2,CASTLEIGYEQYF,TGTGCCAGTACCCTGGAGATAGGGTACGAGCAGTACTTC
10,.,TRBJ2-1,.,TRBV30,CAWGDNEQFF,TGTGCCTGGGGCGATAATGAGCAGTTCTTC
14,.,TRBJ1-3,.,TRBV6-1,CASSEGRSGNTIYF,TGTGCCAGCAGTGAGGGTCGCTCTGGAAACACCATATATTTT
14,.,TRBJ1-1,.,TRBV19,CASSIAGGDTEAFF,TGTGCCAGTAGTATAGCCGGGGGGGACACTGAAGCTTTCTTT
11,.,TRBJ2-5,.,TRBV30,CAWTGPETQYF,TGTGCCTGGACAGGCCCGGAGACCCAGTACTTC
14,.,TRBJ2-7,TRBD2,TRBV10-3,CAISDPSGSYEQYF,TGTGCCATCAGTGATCCTAGCGGATCCTACGAGCAGTACTTC
18,.,TRBJ1-5,.,TRBV28,CASTKFRVRGYSNQPQHF,TGTGCCAGCACAAAGTTTAGGGTTCGGGGCTATAGCAATCAGCCCCAGCATTTT
13,.,TRBJ1-5,.,TRBV5-4,CASSLEPNQPQHF,TGTGCCAGCAGCTTGGAGCCTAATCAGCCCCAGCATTTT
16,.,TRBJ2-7,TRBD2,TRBV29-1,CSVREVGGGRGYEQYF,TGCAGCGTTCGCGAGGTCGGGGGCGGGAGGGGTTACGAGCAGTACTTC
14,.,TRBJ2-7,.,TRBV14,CASSFGGSSYEQYF,TGTGCCAGCAGCTTCGGGGGCAGTTCCTACGAGCAGTACTTC
15,.,TRBJ1-3,.,TRBV4-1,CASSQFMRLGNTIYF,TGCGCCAGCAGCCAGTTCATGAGGCTGGGAAACACCATATATTTT
15,.,TRBJ1-5,TRBD1,TRBV2,CASSSGQPYNQPQHF,TGTGCCAGCAGTTCGGGACAGCCCTACAATCAGCCCCAGCATTTT
13,.,TRBJ2-5,TRBD2,TRBV9,CASSLSSGSFPYF,TGTGCCAGCAGCCTATCTAGCGGGAGCTTCCCGTACTTC
15,.,TRBJ1-3,.,TRBV6-2/TRBV6-3,CASSYSEDSGNTIYF,TGTGCCAGCAGTTACTCGGAAGACTCTGGAAACACCATATATTTT
15,once,TRBJ1-2,TRBD1,TRBV6-5,CASRGGQAKDYGYTF,TGTGCCAGCAGGGGCGGACAGGCAAAAGACTATGGCTACACCTTC
15,.,TRBJ1-1,.,TRBV6-5,CASSYSLSGSGEAFF,TGTGCCAGCAGTTACTCGTTGTCCGGGTCAGGTGAAGCTTTCTTT
18,.,TRBJ2-1,TRBD2,TRBV27,CASSRLAGGKISYNEQFF,TGTGCCAGCAGTCGACTAGCGGGGGGTAAAATCTCCTACAATGAGCAGTTCTTC